The source of this TCR beta chain is a study of blood T cell repertoires in COVID-19. The protocol was immunoSEQ multiplex PCR, while the TCRdb copy is restricted to in-frame clones and leaves out a portion. The sample lists under 300,000 clones, 89% seen once, with about 1.7% in the top ten. With V trimmed by 0 bases and J by 2 bases, 7 bases remained unmatched. This CDR3 comprises 17 residues. Germline V gene data show CDR1 as SGHRS and CDR2 as YFSETQ. The sample consisted of PBMCs or T cells enriched from blood (not recorded which). This sequence joins TRBV5-1 and TRBJ2-3, with 9 bases lining up with TRBD2. The sequence came from a woman between 35 and 50 years old who had recovered from COVID-19. The DNA for the CDR3 is TGCGCCAGCAGCTTGGGTGTTAGCGGGGGCCTCACAGATACGCAGTATTTT. Translation gives CASSLGVSGGLTDTQYF.